The next 10 T cell receptor beta chains were all read from a single sample in a study of blood T cells in healthy people across ages. A second roughly 6 to 12 cycle PCR used barcoded and J-beta primers. TCRdb analysed the 5' RACE reads with MiXCR anew, one entry per CDR3 protein. The sample lists about 640,000 distinct CDR3 sequences; approximately 40% were seen once. The material sequenced was blood. Receptors originate from a man at least 80 years old in good health.

The rearrangement joins TRBV2 to TRBJ1-5; D is possibly TRBD1 (6 bases). Germline V gene sequence: CDR1 SNHLY, CDR2 FYNNEI. V lost 7 bases and J lost 4, with 17 bases in between. The CDR3 length is 15 residues. In DNA, the CDR3 is TGTGCCAGCACTCTAACAGGACAGCTAAATCAGCCCCAGCATTTT. Its translation: CASTLTGQLNQPQHF.

For this clonotype: This may arise from a read error, as a much more abundant clone is one base away. This sequence joins TRBV29-1 and TRBJ2-5; D is perhaps TRBD1 or TRBD2 (5 bases each). CDR1 SQVTM and CDR2 ANQGSEA come from the germline V gene. There are 12 residues in the CDR3. The CDR3 reads CSFDSPGRGQYF. DNA for the CDR3: TGCAGTTTTGACAGCCCCGGTAGAGGGCAGTACTTC.

This clonotype was observed a single time. The chain is built from TRBV6-5 and TRBJ2-1; perhaps TRBD2 as D (7 bases). Germline CDR1 reads MNHEY; CDR2 reads SVGAGI. The CDR3 sequence is 18 residues long. Trimming shortened V by 0 bases and J by 2 bases, and 17 bases separated the two germline ends. This CDR3 is CASSYSRFRGDTYNEQFF. As DNA, the CDR3 is TGTGCCAGCAGTTACTCGAGGTTCCGGGGGGACACCTACAATGAGCAGTTCTTC.

Only a few counts were recorded for this clonotype. The rearrangement joins TRBV7-3 to TRBJ2-1; 9 bases agree with TRBD1. V lost 3 bases and J lost 8; bases outside the gene matches: 8. CDR3 length: 15 amino acids. The germline V gene has CDR1 SGHTA and CDR2 FQGTGA. This chain's CDR3 is CASSLAGTGTDEQFF. As DNA, the CDR3 is TGTGCCAGCAGCTTGGCCGGGACAGGGACCGATGAGCAGTTCTTC.

The sample holds a few counts of this clonotype. This chain uses TRBV20-1 with TRBJ2-1, with 9 positions matching TRBD1. This CDR3 contains 15 residues. Unmatched junction bases numbered 6, after V lost 0 bases and J lost 6 bases. Germline CDR1 DFQATT, CDR2 SNEGSKA (reference sequence). The CDR3 loop reads CSARESDRGGNEQFF. The CDR3 DNA reads TGCAGTGCTAGAGAATCTGACAGGGGGGGCAATGAGCAGTTCTTC.

This chain links TRBV7-9 with TRBJ1-4, with D possibly being TRBD1 (6 bases). This CDR3 comprises 14 residues. CDR1 SEHNR and CDR2 FQNEAQ come from the germline V gene (reference sequence). The V gene lost 6 bases and the J gene lost 3 bases, with 11 bases spanning the gap. CDR3 sequence: CASRKGGANEKLFF. CDR3 DNA sequence: TGTGCCAGCAGGAAGGGGGGTGCTAATGAAAAACTGTTTTTT.

This chain links TRBV6-2 or TRBV6-3 with TRBJ1-1; D not resolved. CDR1 and CDR2 (germline): MNHEY, SVGEGT. V lost 5 bases and J lost 4, with 11 bases in between. The CDR3 is 13 residues long. The CDR3 region is CASSGLPGTEAFF. For the CDR3, the DNA is TGTGCCAGCAGTGGGCTCCCGGGCACTGAAGCTTTCTTT.

The genes are TRBV20-1 and TRBJ2-1; 9 nucleotides align to TRBD2. The germline V gene encodes CDR1 DFQATT and CDR2 SNEGSKA (reference sequence). This CDR3 has 17 residues. V lost 0 bases to trimming and J lost 2 bases; unmatched junction nucleotides: 8. This CDR3 reads CSARDASSGRTYNEQFF. The DNA for the CDR3 is TGCAGTGCTAGAGACGCCAGCAGCGGGAGGACCTACAATGAGCAGTTCTTC.

This clonotype has just a few counts. The V call is TRBV20-1, the J call TRBJ2-3, with D possibly TRBD2 on 7 matching bases. Germline V lookup: CDR1 DFQATT, CDR2 SNEGSKA (reference sequence). CDR3 size: 16 residues. Trimming stripped 3 bases from V and 3 bases from J, with 19 bases between. The CDR3 DNA reads TGCAGTGCTAGTGCCCGGGGGGCAGGGAAGACAGATACGCAGTATTTT. Protein product: CSASARGAGKTDTQYF.

The chain combines TRBV6-2 or TRBV6-3 with TRBJ1-2, with a weak D call TRBD1 (6 bases). The V end lost 1 base, the J end lost 8 bases, and 11 bases lay between the germline ends. Germline V gives CDR1 MNHEY, CDR2 SVGEGT. The CDR3 spans 13 residues. The CDR3 reads CASSYLAGEGYTF. DNA of the CDR3: TGTGCCAGCAGTTACTTGGCAGGGGAAGGCTACACCTTC.